A selection of T cell receptor beta chains follows, all from one sample in a study of T cells in Graves' hyperthyroidism and ophthalmopathy. Using its own MiXCR run on the multiplex PCR reads, TCRdb lists one record per CDR3 protein. Altogether 650,000 to 800,000 distinct CDR3 sequences are present, about 45% being singletons, with the ten largest covering approximately 6.8%. The specimen was peripheral blood or thyroid tissue (not recorded which). These TCRs come from an adult man with Graves' disease, either hyperthyroidism or ophthalmopathy (not recorded which). CDR3s include the opening cysteine and the closing phenylalanine or tryptophan. Fields, in order: D gene, J gene, V gene, clone size, CDR3 protein, CDR3 DNA. A D gene is named only where the DNA matches it firmly. Only some rows state a clone size, as once, few, many or a class for expanded clones.

>-|TRBJ1-6|TRBV2|-
CAKAANSPLHF
TGTGCTAAGGCAGCGAATTCACCCCTCCACTTT
>-|TRBJ1-5|TRBV2|many
CASRQGNQPQHF
TGTGCCAGCAGACAGGGAAATCAGCCCCAGCATTTT
>-|TRBJ1-6|TRBV2|many
CASSAPGGSSPLHF
TGTGCCAGCAGTGCCCCCGGGGGTAGCTCACCCCTCCACTTT
>TRBD1|TRBJ1-1|TRBV12-3/TRBV12-4|many
CASRRQGGNTEAFF
TGTGCCAGCAGGCGACAGGGAGGGAACACTGAAGCTTTCTTT
>-|TRBJ1-3|TRBV29-1|few
CSLVGSGNTIYF
TGCAGCTTAGTTGGCTCTGGAAACACCATATATTTT
>TRBD1|TRBJ2-7|TRBV6-5|many
CASRPGQGSIWYF
TGTGCCAGCAGGCCGGGACAGGGTTCAATTTGGTACTTC
>TRBD1|TRBJ2-5|TRBV11-2|-
CASSSRDRQETQYF
TGTGCCAGCAGCTCCCGGGACAGGCAAGAGACCCAGTACTTC
>-|TRBJ1-6|TRBV9|many
CASSVSLDSPLHF
TGTGCCAGCAGCGTATCGCTGGATTCACCCCTCCACTTT
>-|TRBJ2-6|TRBV10-3|once
CASSYWTAGANVLTF
TGTGCCAGCAGTTATTGGACAGCTGGGGCCAACGTCCTGACTTTC
>TRBD1|TRBJ2-7|TRBV19|many
CASSTGGTSYEQYF
TGTGCCAGTAGTACAGGGGGAACCTCCTACGAGCAGTACTTC
>TRBD1|TRBJ1-2|TRBV10-3|-
CAISEGRGLYGYTF
TGTGCCATCAGTGAGGGCAGGGGGTTGTATGGCTACACCTTC
>-|TRBJ1-1|TRBV9|many
CASSVEASNTEAFF
TGTGCCAGCAGCGTAGAGGCTTCGAACACTGAAGCTTTCTTT
>TRBD1|TRBJ1-1|TRBV5-4|once
CASSGGTGKEDTEAFF
TGTGCCAGCAGCGGAGGGACAGGGAAGGAGGACACTGAAGCTTTCTTT
>TRBD1|TRBJ1-4|TRBV2|many
CASSADRITNEKLFF
TGTGCCAGCAGTGCGGACAGGATAACTAATGAAAAACTGTTTTTT
>TRBD1|TRBJ2-5|TRBV9|-
CASSHTGQRETQYF
TGTGCCAGCAGCCACACGGGACAGCGAGAGACCCAGTACTTC
>-|TRBJ1-3|TRBV5-6|few
CASSLGQGNKGSGNTIYF
TGTGCCAGCAGCTTGGGGCAGGGGAATAAAGGCTCTGGAAACACCATATATTTT
>-|TRBJ2-5|TRBV6-5|many
CASSPVGETQYF
TGTGCCAGCTCCCCGGTGGGAGAGACCCAGTACTTC
>-|TRBJ2-7|TRBV11-1|few
CASSYGPYYEQYF
TGTGCCAGCAGTTACGGACCCTACTACGAGCAGTACTTC
>-|TRBJ2-3|TRBV29-1|-
CSVGTHVAVTDTQYF
TGCAGCGTTGGGACTCACGTCGCGGTCACAGATACGCAGTATTTT
>TRBD1|TRBJ1-3|TRBV7-9|many
CASRRDRDSSGNTIYF
TGTGCCAGCAGGCGAGACCGGGACAGCTCTGGAAACACCATATATTTT
>-|TRBJ1-4|TRBV7-2|-
CASSFGGDANEKLFF
TGTGCCAGCAGTTTCGGGGGCGATGCTAATGAAAAACTGTTTTTT
>-|TRBJ2-5|TRBV6-6|once
CASSPPVQETQYF
TGTGCCAGCTCACCACCTGTACAAGAGACCCAGTACTTC
>TRBD1|TRBJ1-6|TRBV5-1|few
CASSLETGRVNSPLHF
TGTGCCAGCAGCTTGGAGACAGGGAGGGTGAATTCACCCCTCCACTTT
>TRBD2|TRBJ2-7|TRBV13|-
CASSLGGLAGVGEQYF
TGTGCCAGCAGCTTAGGAGGGTTAGCGGGAGTCGGCGAGCAGTACTTC
>TRBD1|TRBJ1-1|TRBV7-7|many
CASSLEMTGKAFF
TGTGCTAGCAGCCTCGAGATGACAGGGAAAGCTTTCTTT
>-|TRBJ1-3|TRBV7-3|many
CASSSNPGNTIYF
TGTGCCAGCAGCTCTAACCCCGGAAACACCATATATTTT
>-|TRBJ1-1|TRBV7-3|-
CASRDRSVNTEAFF
TGTGCCAGCAGAGATCGGTCAGTCAACACTGAAGCTTTCTTT
>-|TRBJ1-2|TRBV10-3|-
CAIGDQSGTNYVYTF
TGTGCCATCGGTGATCAGTCAGGGACTAACTATGTCTACACCTTC
>TRBD1|TRBJ1-5|TRBV19|few
CASSFRTGGMPQHF
TGTGCCAGTAGTTTCCGGACAGGGGGCATGCCCCAGCATTTT
>TRBD1|TRBJ1-1|TRBV7-3|-
CASSSGTGGRNTEAFF
TGTGCCAGCAGCTCTGGGACAGGGGGAAGGAACACTGAAGCTTTCTTT
>TRBD1|TRBJ1-2|TRBV29-1|-
CSVERQGNYGYTF
TGCAGCGTCGAAAGACAGGGAAACTATGGCTACACCTTC
>-|TRBJ1-5|TRBV29-1|-
CSVVFVRTVNFQPQHF
TGCAGCGTTGTGTTTGTGCGGACAGTAAATTTTCAGCCCCAGCATTTT
>TRBD1|TRBJ1-6|TRBV2|many
CASSFGGQGGSPLHF
TGTGCCAGCAGTTTTGGGGGACAGGGAGGATCACCCCTCCACTTT
>TRBD2|TRBJ2-7|TRBV10-3|-
CAISESAGVSEQYF
TGTGCCATCAGTGAGTCGGCGGGGGTGAGCGAGCAGTACTTC
>TRBD2|TRBJ2-2|TRBV6-5|-
CASSFSGTSGSSGGELFF
TGTGCCAGCAGTTTCTCCGGGACTAGCGGGAGTAGTGGCGGGGAGCTGTTTTTT
>TRBD2|TRBJ2-1|TRBV7-9|few
CASSPGLAGGLYNEQFF
TGTGCCAGCAGCCCGGGACTAGCGGGAGGCCTATACAATGAGCAGTTCTTC
>TRBD1|TRBJ1-5|TRBV10-3|-
CAISQDRTYNQPQHF
TGTGCCATCAGCCAGGACAGGACCTACAATCAGCCCCAGCATTTT
>-|TRBJ1-6|TRBV28|-
CASRLRANNSPLHF
TGTGCCAGTAGGCTTCGGGCAAATAATTCACCCCTCCACTTT
>-|TRBJ2-7|TRBV6-2/TRBV6-3|few
CASSYLGGVYEQYF
TGTGCCAGCAGTTATCTGGGCGGGGTCTACGAGCAGTACTTC
>-|TRBJ1-2|TRBV4-1|few
CASSQGGLPDGYTF
TGCGCCAGCAGCCAAGGAGGACTCCCCGATGGCTACACCTTC
>-|TRBJ1-1|TRBV2|-
CASSEPRQFRTEAFF
TGTGCCAGCAGTGAACCTAGACAGTTTCGCACTGAAGCTTTCTTT
>-|TRBJ1-5|TRBV7-9|-
CASSQDRTANQPQHF
TGTGCCAGCAGCCAGGATAGGACAGCAAATCAGCCCCAGCATTTT
>-|TRBJ1-5|TRBV7-2|many
CASSLTSYQPQHF
TGTGCCAGCAGCTTAACGAGTTATCAGCCCCAGCATTTT
>-|TRBJ1-5|TRBV20-1|few
CSARSTEPDQPQHF
TGCAGTGCTAGATCGACAGAACCTGATCAGCCCCAGCATTTT
>-|TRBJ1-1|TRBV5-1|-
CASSLSPGALEAFF
TGCGCCAGCAGCTTGTCCCCGGGGGCACTTGAAGCTTTCTTT
>-|TRBJ2-2|TRBV7-9|-
CASSLGVLATGELFF
TGCGCCAGCAGCTTGGGGGTCCTAGCCACCGGGGAGCTGTTTTTT